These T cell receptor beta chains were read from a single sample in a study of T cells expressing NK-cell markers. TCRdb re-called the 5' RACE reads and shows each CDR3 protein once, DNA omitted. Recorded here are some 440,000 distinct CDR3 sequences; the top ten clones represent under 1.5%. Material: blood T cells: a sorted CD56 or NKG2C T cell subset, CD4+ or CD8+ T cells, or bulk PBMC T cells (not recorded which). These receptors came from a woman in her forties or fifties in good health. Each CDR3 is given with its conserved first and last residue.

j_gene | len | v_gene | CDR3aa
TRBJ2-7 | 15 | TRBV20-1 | CSARASGRVAYEQYF
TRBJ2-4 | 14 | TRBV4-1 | CASSQPTIQNIQYF
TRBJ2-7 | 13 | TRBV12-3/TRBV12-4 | CASSLKDFYEQYF
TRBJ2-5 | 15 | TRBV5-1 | CASSSSSAWQETQYF
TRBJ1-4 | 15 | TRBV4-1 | CASSQTSATNEKLFF
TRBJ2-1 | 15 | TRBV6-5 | CASSPQEGRNNEQFF
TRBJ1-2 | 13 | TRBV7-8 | CASSGAGNYGYTF
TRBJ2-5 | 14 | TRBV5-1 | CASRGSGIQETQYF
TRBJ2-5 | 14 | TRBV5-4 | CASSGLGEPETQYF
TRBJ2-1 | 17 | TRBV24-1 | CATSEPGLAGAYNEQFF
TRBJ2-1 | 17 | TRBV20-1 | CSASTASGRGGGNEQFF
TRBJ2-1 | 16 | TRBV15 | CATSGTAQHIYNEQFF
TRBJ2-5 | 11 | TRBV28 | CASQGRETQYF
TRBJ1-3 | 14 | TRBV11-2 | CASSLPGSGNTIYF
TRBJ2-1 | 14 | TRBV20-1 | CSAVAGVSSHEQFF
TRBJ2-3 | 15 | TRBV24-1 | CATSDPAEGTDTQYF
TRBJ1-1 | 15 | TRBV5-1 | CASSWAAELNTEAFF
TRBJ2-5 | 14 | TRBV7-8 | CASTLGAYQETQYF
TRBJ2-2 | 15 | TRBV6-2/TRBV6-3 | CAVREPQANTGELFF
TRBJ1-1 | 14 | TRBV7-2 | CASSLDNRNTEAFF
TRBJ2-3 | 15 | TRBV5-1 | CASTPGGTPTDTQYF
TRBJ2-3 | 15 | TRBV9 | CASSATDRAADTQYF
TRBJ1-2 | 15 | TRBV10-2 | CASREPGQGSYGYTF
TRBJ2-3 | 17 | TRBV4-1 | CASSAKAGALLTDTQYF
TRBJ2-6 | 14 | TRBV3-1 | CASREGSGANVLTF
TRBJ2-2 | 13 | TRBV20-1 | CSAGRTVTGELFF
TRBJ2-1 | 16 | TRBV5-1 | CASSNGLAGVVNEQFF
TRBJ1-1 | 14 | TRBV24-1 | CATSDGKMNTEAFF
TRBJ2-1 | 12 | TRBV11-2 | CASRRAENEQFF
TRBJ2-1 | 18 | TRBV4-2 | CASSQTSPGPGAYNEQFF
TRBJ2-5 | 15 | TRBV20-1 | CSARQGASYQETQYF
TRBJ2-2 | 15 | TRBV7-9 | CASRGTSGRGGELFF
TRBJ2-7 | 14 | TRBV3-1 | CASSHGPGSYEQYF
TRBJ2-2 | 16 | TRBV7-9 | CASSPQAGGAAGELFF
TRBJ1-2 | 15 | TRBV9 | CASSVAGVANYGYTF
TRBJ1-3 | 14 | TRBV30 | CAWRQGTGRNTIYF
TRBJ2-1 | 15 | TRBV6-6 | CASSLAGGPSNEQFF
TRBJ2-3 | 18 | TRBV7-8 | CASSFKREGRRRTDTQYF
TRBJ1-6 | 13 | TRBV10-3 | CAISVNDNSPLHF
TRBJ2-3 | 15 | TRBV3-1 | CASSQVSSGSATQYF
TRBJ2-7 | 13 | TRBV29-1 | CSVSYRANYEQYF
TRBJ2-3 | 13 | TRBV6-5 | CASRSLGQGTQYF
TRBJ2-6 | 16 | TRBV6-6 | CAIQTATDSGANVLTF
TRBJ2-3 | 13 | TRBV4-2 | CASSPRTGDTQYF
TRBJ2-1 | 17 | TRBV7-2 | CASSLTWGGKGYNEQFF
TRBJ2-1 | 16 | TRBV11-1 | CASSLAPSGRYNEQFF
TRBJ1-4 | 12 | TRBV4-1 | CASSRSREKLFF
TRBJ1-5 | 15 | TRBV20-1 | CSASRAPGGNQPQHF
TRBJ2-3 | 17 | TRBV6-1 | CASGRVGPGARTDTQYF
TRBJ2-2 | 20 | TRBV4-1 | CASSQGTSGRGNLNTGELFF
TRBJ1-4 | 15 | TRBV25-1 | CASSEGDRRNEKLFF